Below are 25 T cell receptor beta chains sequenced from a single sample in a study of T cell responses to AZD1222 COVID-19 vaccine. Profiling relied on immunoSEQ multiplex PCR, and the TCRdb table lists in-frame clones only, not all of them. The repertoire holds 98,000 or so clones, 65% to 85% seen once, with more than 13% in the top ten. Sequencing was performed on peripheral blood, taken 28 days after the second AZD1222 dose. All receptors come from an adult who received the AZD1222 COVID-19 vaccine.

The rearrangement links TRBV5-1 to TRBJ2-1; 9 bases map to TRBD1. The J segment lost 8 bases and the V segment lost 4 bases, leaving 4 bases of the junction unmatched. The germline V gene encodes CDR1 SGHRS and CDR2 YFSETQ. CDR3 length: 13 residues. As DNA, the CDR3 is TGCGCCAGCAGCCAGGGACAGGGCTATGAGCAGTTCTTC. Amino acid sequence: CASSQGQGYEQFF.

The CDR3 loop reads CASSSTQVNEQFF. The CDR3 DNA follows: TGCGCCAGCAGCTCGACACAAGTAAACGAGCAGTTCTTC. The chain employs TRBV5-1 and TRBJ2-1; D is undetermined. Germline CDR1 reads SGHRS; CDR2 reads YFSETQ. Between the trimmed V and J ends, which lost 3 bases and 10 bases, there was a span of 14 bases. The CDR3 covers 13 residues.

The CDR3 nucleotides read TGTGCCAGCTCACCACTCCCCACGGGGGACTATGGCTACACCTTC. The encoded protein is CASSPLPTGDYGYTF. V gene TRBV18 combines with J gene TRBJ1-2; D may be TRBD1 (5 bases). CDR1 KGHSH and CDR2 LQKENI come from the germline V gene. CDR3 size: 15 residues. V gave up 1 base and J gave up 3 bases, with 12 bases separating them.

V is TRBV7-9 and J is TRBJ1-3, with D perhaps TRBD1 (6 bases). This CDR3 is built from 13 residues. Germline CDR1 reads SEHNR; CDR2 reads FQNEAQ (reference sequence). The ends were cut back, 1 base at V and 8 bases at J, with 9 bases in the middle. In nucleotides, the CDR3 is TGTGCCAGCAGCTTAGGGGGGGCGGACACCATATATTTT. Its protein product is CASSLGGADTIYF.

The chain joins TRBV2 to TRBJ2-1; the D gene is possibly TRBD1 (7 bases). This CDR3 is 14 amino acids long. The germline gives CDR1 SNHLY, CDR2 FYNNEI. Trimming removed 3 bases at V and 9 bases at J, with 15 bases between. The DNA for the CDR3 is TGTGCCAGCAGTGAGGGCGGGACAGCCGGTGAGCAGTTCTTC. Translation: CASSEGGTAGEQFF.

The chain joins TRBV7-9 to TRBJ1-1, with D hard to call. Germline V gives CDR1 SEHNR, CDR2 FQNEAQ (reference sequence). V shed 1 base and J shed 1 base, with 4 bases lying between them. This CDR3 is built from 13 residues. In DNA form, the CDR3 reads TGTGCCAGCAGCTTAGTAGGGAACACTGAAGCTTTCTTT. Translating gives CASSLVGNTEAFF.

For the CDR3, the DNA is TGCGCCAGCAGCCAAGGACCTGATCGGGCCACCTACGAGCAGTACTTC. Its protein is CASSQGPDRATYEQYF. This rearrangement joins TRBV4-1 to TRBJ2-7; D not resolved. V lost 1 base and J lost 2, with 15 bases in between. Germline lookup yields CDR1 MGHRA and CDR2 YSYEKL. The CDR3 loop spans 16 amino acids.

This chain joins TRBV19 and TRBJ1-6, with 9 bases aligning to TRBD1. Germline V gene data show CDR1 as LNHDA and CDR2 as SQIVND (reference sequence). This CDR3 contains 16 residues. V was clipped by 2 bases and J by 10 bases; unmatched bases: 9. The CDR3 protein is CASSIFPGQGESPLHF. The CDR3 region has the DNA TGTGCCAGTAGTATATTCCCGGGACAGGGCGAATCACCCCTCCACTTT.

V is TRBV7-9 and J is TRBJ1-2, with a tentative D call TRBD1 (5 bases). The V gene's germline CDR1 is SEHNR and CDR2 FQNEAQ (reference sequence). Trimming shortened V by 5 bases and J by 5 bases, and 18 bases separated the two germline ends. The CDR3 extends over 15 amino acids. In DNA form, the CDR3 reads TGTGCCAGCAGCCCTGGGACGGCCACCCCATATGGCTACACCTTC. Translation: CASSPGTATPYGYTF.

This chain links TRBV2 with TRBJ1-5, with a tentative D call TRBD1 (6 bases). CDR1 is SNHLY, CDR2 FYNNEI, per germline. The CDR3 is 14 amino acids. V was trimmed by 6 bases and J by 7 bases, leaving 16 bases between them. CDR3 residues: CASRGAGQGQPQHF. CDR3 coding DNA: TGTGCCAGCAGGGGGGCAGGGCAGGGACAGCCCCAGCATTTT.

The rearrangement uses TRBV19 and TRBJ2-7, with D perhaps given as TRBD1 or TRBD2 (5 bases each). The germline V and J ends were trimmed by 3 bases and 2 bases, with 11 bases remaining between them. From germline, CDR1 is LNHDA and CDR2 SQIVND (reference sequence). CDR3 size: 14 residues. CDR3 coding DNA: TGTGCCAGTAGTATCCGGGACGGACCCTACGAGCAGTACTTC. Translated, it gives CASSIRDGPYEQYF.

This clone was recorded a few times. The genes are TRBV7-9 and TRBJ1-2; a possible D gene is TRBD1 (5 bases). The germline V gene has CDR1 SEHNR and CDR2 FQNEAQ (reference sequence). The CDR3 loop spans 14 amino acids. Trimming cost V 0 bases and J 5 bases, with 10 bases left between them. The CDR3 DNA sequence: TGTGCCAGCAGCTTAGCTGGGGGAGGATATGGCTACACCTTC. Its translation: CASSLAGGGYGYTF.

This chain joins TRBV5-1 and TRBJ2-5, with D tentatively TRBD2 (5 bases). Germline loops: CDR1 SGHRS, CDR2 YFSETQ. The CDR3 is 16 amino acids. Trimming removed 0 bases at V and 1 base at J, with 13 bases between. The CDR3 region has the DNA TGCGCCAGCAGCTTGGTGTCGGGAACTCTCCAAGAGACCCAGTACTTC. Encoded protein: CASSLVSGTLQETQYF.

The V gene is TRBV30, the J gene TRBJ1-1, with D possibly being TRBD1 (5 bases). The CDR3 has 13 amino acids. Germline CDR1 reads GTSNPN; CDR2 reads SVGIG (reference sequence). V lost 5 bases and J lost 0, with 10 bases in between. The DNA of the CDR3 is TGTGCCTGGGAGGACAACTTGAACACTGAAGCTTTCTTT. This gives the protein CAWEDNLNTEAFF.

The CDR3 reads CASSPKSAGQTEQFF. CDR3 DNA: TGTGCCAGCAGTCCCAAGTCGGCCGGGCAGACGGAGCAGTTCTTC. The V call is TRBV7-7, the J call TRBJ2-1; D ambiguous. Germline assignment: CDR1 SSHAT and CDR2 FNYEAQ (reference sequence). This CDR3 region has 15 residues. V lost 6 bases, J lost 10 bases, and 22 bases lay in between.

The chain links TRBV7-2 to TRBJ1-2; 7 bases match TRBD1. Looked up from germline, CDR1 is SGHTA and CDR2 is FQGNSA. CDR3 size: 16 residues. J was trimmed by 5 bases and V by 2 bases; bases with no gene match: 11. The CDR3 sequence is CASSLISRAQGYGYTF. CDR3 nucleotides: TGTGCCAGCAGCTTAATATCGAGAGCACAGGGGTATGGCTACACCTTC.

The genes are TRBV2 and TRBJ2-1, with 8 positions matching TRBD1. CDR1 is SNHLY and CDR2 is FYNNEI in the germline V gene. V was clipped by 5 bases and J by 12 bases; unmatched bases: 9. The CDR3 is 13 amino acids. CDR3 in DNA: TGTGCCAGCAGTCTAGGACAGGGACCCTCGCAGTTCTTC. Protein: CASSLGQGPSQFF.

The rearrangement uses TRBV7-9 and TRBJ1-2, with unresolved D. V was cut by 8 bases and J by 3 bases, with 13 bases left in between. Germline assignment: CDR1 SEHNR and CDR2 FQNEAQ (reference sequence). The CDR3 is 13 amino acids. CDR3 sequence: CASEEDTYYGYTF. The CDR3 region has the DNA TGTGCCAGCGAAGAAGACACCTACTATGGCTACACCTTC.

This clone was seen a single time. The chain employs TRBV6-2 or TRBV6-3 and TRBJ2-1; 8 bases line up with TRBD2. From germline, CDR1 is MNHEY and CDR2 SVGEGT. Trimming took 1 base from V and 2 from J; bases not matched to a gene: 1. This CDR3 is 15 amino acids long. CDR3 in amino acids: CASSYFGGAYNEQFF. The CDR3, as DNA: TGTGCCAGCAGTTACTTCGGGGGGGCCTACAATGAGCAGTTCTTC.

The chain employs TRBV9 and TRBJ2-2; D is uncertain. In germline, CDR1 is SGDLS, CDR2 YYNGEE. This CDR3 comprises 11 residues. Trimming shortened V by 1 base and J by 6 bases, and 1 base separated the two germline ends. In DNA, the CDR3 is TGTGCCAGCAGCGTATCCGGGGAGCTGTTTTTT. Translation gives CASSVSGELFF.

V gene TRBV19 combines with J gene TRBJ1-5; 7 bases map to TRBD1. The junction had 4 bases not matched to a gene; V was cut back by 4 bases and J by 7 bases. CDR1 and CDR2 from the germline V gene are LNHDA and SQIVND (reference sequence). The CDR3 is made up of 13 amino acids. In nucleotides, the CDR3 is TGTGCCAGTAGTACAGACAGGGACCAGCCCCAGCATTTT. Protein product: CASSTDRDQPQHF.

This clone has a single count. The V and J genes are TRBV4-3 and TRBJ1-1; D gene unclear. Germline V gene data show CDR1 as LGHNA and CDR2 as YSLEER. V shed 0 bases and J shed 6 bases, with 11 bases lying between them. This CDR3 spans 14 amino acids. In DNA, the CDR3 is TGCGCCAGCAGCCAAGATACGGGTTGGGCTGAAGCTTTCTTT. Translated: CASSQDTGWAEAFF.

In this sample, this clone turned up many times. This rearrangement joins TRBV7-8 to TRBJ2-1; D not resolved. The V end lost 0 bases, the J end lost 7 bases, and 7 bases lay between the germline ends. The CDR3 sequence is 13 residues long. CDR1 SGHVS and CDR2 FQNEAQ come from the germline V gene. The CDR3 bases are TGTGCCAGCAGCTTAGCGGGTTCAAATGAGCAGTTCTTC. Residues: CASSLAGSNEQFF.

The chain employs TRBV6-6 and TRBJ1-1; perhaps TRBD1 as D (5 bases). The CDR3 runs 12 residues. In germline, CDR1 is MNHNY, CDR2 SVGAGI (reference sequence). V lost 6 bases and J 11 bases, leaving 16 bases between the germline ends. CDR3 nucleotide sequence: TGTGCCAGCAGCTCCGGGGGAGGGGAGGCTTTCTTT. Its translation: CASSSGGGEAFF.

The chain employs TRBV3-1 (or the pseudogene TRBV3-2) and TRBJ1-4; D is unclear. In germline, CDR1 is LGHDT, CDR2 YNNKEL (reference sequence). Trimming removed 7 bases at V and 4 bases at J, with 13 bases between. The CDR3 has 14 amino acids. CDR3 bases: TGTGCCAGCACCCATCGGGGAGGTAATGAAAAACTGTTTTTT. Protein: CASTHRGGNEKLFF.